The 8 T cell receptor beta chains listed next were all sequenced from one sample in a study of a mutant IDH1 vaccine in newly diagnosed glioma. Antigens of these TCRs are unknown. Clones were read by immunoSEQ multiplex PCR, and TCRdb kept only the in-frame ones, dropping some. The profile shows 45,000 or so clones, around 81% of them singletons. Noted time point: week 35, safety follow-up. A 20-mer mutant IDH1 peptide at 300 ug was injected subcutaneously with topical imiquimod. Sequenced material: PBMCs, taken from a glioma patient whose treatment included an IDH1 peptide vaccine. These receptors were obtained from a woman aged 40 to 50 with glioma. Some clones in this sample may be carry-over from other donors' samples.

The genes are TRBV5-5 and TRBJ1-4; D gene ambiguous. This CDR3 contains 17 residues. Germline V gives CDR1 SGHKS, CDR2 YYEKEE (reference sequence). With 0 bases removed from V and 0 bases from J, the gap between germline ends came to 12 bases. CDR3 sequence: CASSLDPWTATNEKLFF. CDR3 nucleotide sequence: TGTGCCAGCAGCTTGGATCCGTGGACGGCAACTAATGAAAAACTGTTTTTT. The full variable domain, rest sourced from reference TRBV5-5 and TRBJ1-4, is DAGVTQSPTHLIKTRGQQVTLRCSPISGHKSVSWYQQVLGQGPQFIFQYYEKEERGRGNFPDRFSARQFPNYSSELNVNALLLGDSALYLCASSLDPWTATNEKLFFGSGTQLSVL.

V and J are TRBV6-6 and TRBJ1-4; D call uncertain. Germline V CDR1 and CDR2: MNHNY, SVGAGI (reference sequence). The CDR3 runs to 14 residues. V gave up 10 bases and J gave up 4 bases, with 16 bases separating them. The CDR3 loop reads CATLPRPYNEKLFF. The CDR3 nucleotides are TGTGCCACTCTGCCCCGGCCGTATAATGAAAAACTGTTTTTT.

This clone came up once. The chain has TRBV6-4 and TRBJ2-6, with D hard to call. Trimming removed 0 bases at V and 1 base at J, with 4 bases between. The CDR3 is 15 amino acids. Germline lookup yields CDR1 MRHNA and CDR2 SNTAGT. CDR3 sequence (DNA): TGTGCCAGCAGTGACTCAGGATCTGGGGCCAACGTCCTGACTTTC. It yields the protein CASSDSGSGANVLTF.

The chain has TRBV28 and TRBJ1-3; tentatively, D is TRBD1 (6 bases). Looked up from germline, CDR1 is MDHEN and CDR2 is SYDVKM. The CDR3 runs 15 residues. Trimming pared 2 bases from V and 4 bases from J, leaving 12 bases between. CDR3 in amino acids: CASSLNPGTGNTIYF. The CDR3 nucleotides are TGTGCCAGCAGTTTAAACCCGGGGACAGGAAACACCATATATTTT. The whole variable domain, filled in from reference TRBV28 and TRBJ1-3, reads DVKVTQSSRYLVKRTGEKVFLECVQDMDHENMFWYRQDPGLGLRLIYFSYDVKMKEKGDIPEGYSVSREKKERFSLILESASTNQTSMYLCASSLNPGTGNTIYFGEGSWLTVV.

By sample share, this clone is medium-sized. The rearrangement uses TRBV6-1 and TRBJ2-7; D is possibly TRBD1 or TRBD2 (5 bases each). V lost 10 bases and J lost 2, with 18 bases in between. CDR3 length: 14 residues. Germline assignment: CDR1 MNHNS and CDR2 SASEGT. The CDR3 region is CATVGVNYAYEQYF. The CDR3 DNA sequence: TGTGCCACCGTGGGGGTAAATTATGCCTACGAGCAGTACTTC.

As regards this clone: One end of the junction varies from germline; a read error may be responsible. This chain uses TRBV2 with TRBJ1-3; D is ambiguous. The CDR3 is 14 residues long. Germline assignment: CDR1 SNHLY and CDR2 FYNNEI. The DNA of the CDR3 is TGTGCCAGCAGTGCGATTAGCTCTGGAAACACCGTATATTTT. Translation: CASSAISSGNTVYF.

This clone was observed a few times. This chain joins TRBV4-1 and TRBJ1-1; a possible D gene is TRBD1 (5 bases). Trimming removed 2 bases from V and 6 bases from J, with 10 bases in between. The CDR3 totals 13 residues. CDR1 is MGHRA, CDR2 YSYEKL, per germline. CDR3 coding DNA: TGCGCCAGCAGCCAACCAGTAGGGGCTGAAGCTTTCTTT. Its translation is CASSQPVGAEAFF.

This clone was seen a handful of times. This chain uses TRBV4-3 with TRBJ1-1; D ambiguous. The CDR3 sequence is 16 residues long. Germline V gives CDR1 LGHNA, CDR2 YSLEER. The germline V and J ends were trimmed by 0 bases and 6 bases, with 17 bases remaining between them. CDR3 amino acids: CASSQDLIFGPAEAFF. CDR3 nucleotides: TGCGCCAGCAGCCAAGATCTGATCTTCGGGCCCGCTGAAGCTTTCTTT.